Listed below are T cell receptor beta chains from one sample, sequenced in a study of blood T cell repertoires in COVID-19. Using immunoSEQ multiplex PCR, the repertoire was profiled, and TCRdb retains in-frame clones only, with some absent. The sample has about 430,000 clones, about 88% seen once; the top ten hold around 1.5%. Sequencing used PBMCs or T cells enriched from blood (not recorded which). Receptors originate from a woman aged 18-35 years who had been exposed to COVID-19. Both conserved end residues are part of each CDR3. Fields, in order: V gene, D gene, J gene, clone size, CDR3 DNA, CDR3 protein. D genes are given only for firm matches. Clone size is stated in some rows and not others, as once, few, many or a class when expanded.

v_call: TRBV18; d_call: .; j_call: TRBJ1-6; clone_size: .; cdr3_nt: TGTGCCAGCTCACAGGGGTTAGGGAATTCACCCCTCCACTTT; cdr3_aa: CASSQGLGNSPLHF
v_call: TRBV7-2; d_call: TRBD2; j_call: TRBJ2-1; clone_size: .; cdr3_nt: TGTGCCAGCAGCGCGGAAGGACTAGCCGTCGATGAGCAGTTCTTC; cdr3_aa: CASSAEGLAVDEQFF
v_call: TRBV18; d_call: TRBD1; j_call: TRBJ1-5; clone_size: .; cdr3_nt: TGTGCCAGCTCTCCACCGGGACAGGGGAAGCATCAGCCCCAGCATTTT; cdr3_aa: CASSPPGQGKHQPQHF
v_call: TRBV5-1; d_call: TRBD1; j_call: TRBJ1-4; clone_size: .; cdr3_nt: TGCGCCAGCAGCTTGGTGCAGGGGGGTGCTAATGAAAAACTGTTTTTT; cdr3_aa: CASSLVQGGANEKLFF
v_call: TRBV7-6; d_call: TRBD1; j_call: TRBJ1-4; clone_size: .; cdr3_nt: TGTGCCAGCAGCGCCCGACAGGGGACAACTAATGAAAAACTGTTTTTT; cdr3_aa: CASSARQGTTNEKLFF
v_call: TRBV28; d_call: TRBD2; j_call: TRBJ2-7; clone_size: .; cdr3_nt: TGTGCCACCAAAACGGGGGGGCCCCCCTACGAGCAGTACTTC; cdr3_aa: CATKTGGPPYEQYF
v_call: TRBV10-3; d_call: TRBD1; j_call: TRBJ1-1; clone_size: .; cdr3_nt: TGTGCCATCAGTCCCCGGACAGGGCCCCCTGAAGCTTTCTTT; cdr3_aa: CAISPRTGPPEAFF
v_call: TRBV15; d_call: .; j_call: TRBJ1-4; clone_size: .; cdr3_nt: TGTGCCACCAGCAGAGATTGGGCAGATGAAAAACTGTTTTTT; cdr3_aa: CATSRDWADEKLFF
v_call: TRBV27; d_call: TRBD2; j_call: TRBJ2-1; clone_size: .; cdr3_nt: TGTGCCAGCAGTCCCCTCCCACTTACTAGCGGGAGGGCCTTGAACAATGAGCAGTTCTTC; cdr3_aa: CASSPLPLTSGRALNNEQFF
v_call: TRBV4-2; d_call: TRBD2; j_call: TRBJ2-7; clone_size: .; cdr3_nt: TGTGCCAGCAGCCAAGATAGGACTGGGACTATCTACGAGCAGTACTTC; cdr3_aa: CASSQDRTGTIYEQYF
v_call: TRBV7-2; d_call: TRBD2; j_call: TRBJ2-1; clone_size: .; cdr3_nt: TGTGCCAGCAGCTTCCTAGCGGGGGGACACTACAATGAGCAGTTCTTC; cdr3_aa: CASSFLAGGHYNEQFF
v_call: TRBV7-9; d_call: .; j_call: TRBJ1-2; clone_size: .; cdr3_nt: TGTGCCAGCAGCCAGGGATATGGCTACACCTTC; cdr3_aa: CASSQGYGYTF
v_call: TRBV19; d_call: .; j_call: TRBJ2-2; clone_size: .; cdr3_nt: TGTGCCAGTAGTATGAGGCATCCTAACACCGGGGAGCTGTTTTTT; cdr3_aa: CASSMRHPNTGELFF
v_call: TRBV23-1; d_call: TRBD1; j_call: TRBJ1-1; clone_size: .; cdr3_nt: TGCGCCAGCAGTCAACCCAAGACAGGGGGCAAAGCTTTCTTT; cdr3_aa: CASSQPKTGGKAFF
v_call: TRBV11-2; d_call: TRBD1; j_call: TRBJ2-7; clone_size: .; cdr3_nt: TGTGCCAGCAGCTCCCACGGGACAGAAACCTACGAGCAGTACTTC; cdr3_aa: CASSSHGTETYEQYF
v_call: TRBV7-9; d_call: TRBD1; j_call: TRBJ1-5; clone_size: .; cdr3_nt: TGTGCCAGCAGCTGGACAGGGGCAAATCAGCCCCAGCATTTT; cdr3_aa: CASSWTGANQPQHF
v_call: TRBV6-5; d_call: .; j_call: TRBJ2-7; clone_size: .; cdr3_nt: TGTGCCAGCAGGTCCACAGGTACCTACGAGCAGTACTTC; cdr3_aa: CASRSTGTYEQYF
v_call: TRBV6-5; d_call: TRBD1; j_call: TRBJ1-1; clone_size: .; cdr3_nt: TGTGCCAGCAGTTTAACCAAGACAGGGTACACTGAAGCTTTCTTT; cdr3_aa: CASSLTKTGYTEAFF
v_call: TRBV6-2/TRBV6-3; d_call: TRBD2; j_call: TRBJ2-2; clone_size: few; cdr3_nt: TGTGCCAGCAGTCCGACGGGGACTAGCGGGAGGGACACCGGGGAGCTGTTTTTT; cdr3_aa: CASSPTGTSGRDTGELFF
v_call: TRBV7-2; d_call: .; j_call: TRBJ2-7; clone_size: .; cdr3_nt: TGTGCCAGCAGCTTAGCGCTAGGCTTCGAGCAGTACTTC; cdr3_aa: CASSLALGFEQYF
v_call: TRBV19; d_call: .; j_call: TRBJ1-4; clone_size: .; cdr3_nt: TGTGCCAGTAGTACCCCGCCCCGAATGAGCGAAAAACTGTTTTTT; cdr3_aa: CASSTPPRMSEKLFF
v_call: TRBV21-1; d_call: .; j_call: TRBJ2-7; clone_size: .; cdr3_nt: .; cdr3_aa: CASSKVWGQGSYEQYF
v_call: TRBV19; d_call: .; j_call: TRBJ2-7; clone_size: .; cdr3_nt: TGTGCCAGTAGTCAACGATACACGGGGGATCCTTACGAGCAGTACTTC; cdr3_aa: CASSQRYTGDPYEQYF
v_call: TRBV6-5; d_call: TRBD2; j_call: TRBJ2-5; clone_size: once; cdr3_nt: TGTGCCAGCGGCTATAGCGGGGGGGCAGGTGAGACCCAGTACTTC; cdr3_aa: CASGYSGGAGETQYF
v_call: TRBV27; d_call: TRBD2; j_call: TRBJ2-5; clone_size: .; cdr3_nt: TGTGCCAGCAGCGGGGGGGTAGGGGAGACCCAGTACTTC; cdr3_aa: CASSGGVGETQYF
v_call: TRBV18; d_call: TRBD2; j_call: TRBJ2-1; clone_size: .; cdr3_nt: TGTGCCAGCTCACCACTAGCGGGGCCTTACAATGAGCAGTTCTTC; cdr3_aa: CASSPLAGPYNEQFF
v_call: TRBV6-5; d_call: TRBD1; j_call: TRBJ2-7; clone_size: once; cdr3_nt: TGTGCCAGCAGTTACTCGAATCAGGGGACAGGCGAGCAGTACTTC; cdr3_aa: CASSYSNQGTGEQYF
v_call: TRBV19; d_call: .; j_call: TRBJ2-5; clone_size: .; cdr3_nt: TGTGCCAGTAGTATAGTCGGGCAGGGGGAGACCCAGTACTTC; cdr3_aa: CASSIVGQGETQYF
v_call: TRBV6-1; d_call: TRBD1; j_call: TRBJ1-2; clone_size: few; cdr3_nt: TGTGCCAGCAGTGAAGGGTCAGGGGGCTATGGCTACACCTTC; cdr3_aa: CASSEGSGGYGYTF
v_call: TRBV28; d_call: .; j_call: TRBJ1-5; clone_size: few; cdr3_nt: TGTGCCAGCAGTCGTGGGACAACGGGGAATCAGCCCCAGCATTTT; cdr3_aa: CASSRGTTGNQPQHF
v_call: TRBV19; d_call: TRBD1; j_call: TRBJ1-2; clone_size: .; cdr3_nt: TGTGCCATTAAGACAGGGATGCATGGCTACACCTTC; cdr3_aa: CAIKTGMHGYTF
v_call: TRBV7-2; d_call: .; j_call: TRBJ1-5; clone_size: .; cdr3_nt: TGTGCCAGCAGCTTAGTGGCAGGGGCGGAAGGCAATCAGCCCCAGCATTTT; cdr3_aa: CASSLVAGAEGNQPQHF
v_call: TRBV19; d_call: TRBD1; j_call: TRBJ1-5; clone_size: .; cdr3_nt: TGTGCCAGTAGTGTCGGGACAGGGGGCAATCAGCCCCAGCATTTT; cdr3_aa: CASSVGTGGNQPQHF
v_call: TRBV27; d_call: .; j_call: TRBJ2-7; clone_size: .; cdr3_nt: TGTGCCAGCAGTCCCAGGGGGGCGCATCACGAGCAGTACTTC; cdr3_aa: CASSPRGAHHEQYF
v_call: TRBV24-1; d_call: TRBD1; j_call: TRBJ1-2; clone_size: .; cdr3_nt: TGTGCCACCAGCCCCGGACAGGGGGGGAGTGGCTACACCTTC; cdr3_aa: CATSPGQGGSGYTF
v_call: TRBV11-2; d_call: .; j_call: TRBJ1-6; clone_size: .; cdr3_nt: TGTGCCAGCAGCCTCCTAGCCACGTATAATTCACCCCTCCACTTT; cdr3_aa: CASSLLATYNSPLHF
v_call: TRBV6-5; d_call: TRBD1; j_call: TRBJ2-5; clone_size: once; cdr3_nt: TGTGCCAGCAGTTACCAAGGGACAGGAAAAGAGACCCAGTACTTC; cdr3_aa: CASSYQGTGKETQYF
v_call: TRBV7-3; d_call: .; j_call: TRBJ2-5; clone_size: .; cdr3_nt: TGTGCCAGCAGCTTATCGGACAGCATCCAAGAGACCCAGTACTTC; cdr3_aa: CASSLSDSIQETQYF
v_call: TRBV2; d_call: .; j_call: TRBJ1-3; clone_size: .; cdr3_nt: TGTGCCAGCAGCCTCGCGAGGGGAAACACCATATATTTT; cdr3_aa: CASSLARGNTIYF
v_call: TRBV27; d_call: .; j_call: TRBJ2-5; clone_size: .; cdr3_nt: TGTGCCAGCAGCCTGGGGGGAGTCCTAGAGACCCAGTACTTC; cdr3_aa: CASSLGGVLETQYF
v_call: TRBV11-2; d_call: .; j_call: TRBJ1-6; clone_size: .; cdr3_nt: TGTGCCAGCAGCTTAGATCGAAGGGGTTCCCTCCACTTT; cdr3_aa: CASSLDRRGSLHF
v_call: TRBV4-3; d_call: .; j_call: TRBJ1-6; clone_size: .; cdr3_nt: TGCGCCAGCAGCCAAGATCCCCAGGGCAATTCACCCCTCCACTTT; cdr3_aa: CASSQDPQGNSPLHF
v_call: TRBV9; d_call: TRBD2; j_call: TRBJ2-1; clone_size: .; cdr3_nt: TGTGCCAGCAGCCCCCCGGGACTAGCGCGAGAGCAGTTCTTC; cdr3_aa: CASSPPGLAREQFF
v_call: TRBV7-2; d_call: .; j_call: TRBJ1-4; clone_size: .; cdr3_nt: TGTGCCAGCAGCTCTCAGGGGCTTCGGGGTGAAAAACTGTTTTTT; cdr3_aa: CASSSQGLRGEKLFF
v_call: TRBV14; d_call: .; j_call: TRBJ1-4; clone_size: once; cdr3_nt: TGTGCCAGCAGCGCCCGGGGGGGGGCTAATGAAAAACTGTTTTTT; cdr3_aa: CASSARGGANEKLFF
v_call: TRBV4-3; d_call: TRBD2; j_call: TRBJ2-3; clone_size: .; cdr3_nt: TGCGCCAGCAGCCAAGGACTAGCGGGTAGCACAGATACGCAGTATTTT; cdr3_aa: CASSQGLAGSTDTQYF
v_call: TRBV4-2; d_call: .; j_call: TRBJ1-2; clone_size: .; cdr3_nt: TGTGCCAGCAGCCAGCTCGGGACACAGAAAGGCTATGGCTACACCTTC; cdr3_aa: CASSQLGTQKGYGYTF
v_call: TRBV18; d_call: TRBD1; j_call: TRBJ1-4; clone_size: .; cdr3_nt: TGTGCCAGCTCCAGCGGACAGGGGGCGCATGAAAAACTGTTTTTT; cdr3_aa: CASSSGQGAHEKLFF
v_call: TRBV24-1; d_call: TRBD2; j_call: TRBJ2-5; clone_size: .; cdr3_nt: TGTGCCACCAGTTACGGAGCGGGAGGCCAAGAGACCCAGTACTTC; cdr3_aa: CATSYGAGGQETQYF
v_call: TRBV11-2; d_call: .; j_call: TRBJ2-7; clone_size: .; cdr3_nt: TGTGCCAGCAGCTTAGAGAGGGGCGGGATCTACGAGCAGTACTTC; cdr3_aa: CASSLERGGIYEQYF
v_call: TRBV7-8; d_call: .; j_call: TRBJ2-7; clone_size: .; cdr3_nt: TGTGCCAGCAGCTTAGAGGGAGGCTACTACGAGCAGTACTTC; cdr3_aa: CASSLEGGYYEQYF
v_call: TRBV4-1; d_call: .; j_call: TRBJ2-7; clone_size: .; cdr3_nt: TGCGCCAGCAGCCAGGTACCGGGACTCCGCTACGAGCAGTACTTC; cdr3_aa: CASSQVPGLRYEQYF
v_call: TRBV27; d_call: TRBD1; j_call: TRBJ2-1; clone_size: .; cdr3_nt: TGTGCCAGCAGTTGGGTACAGGGGGCAGGTGAGCAGTTCTTC; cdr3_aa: CASSWVQGAGEQFF
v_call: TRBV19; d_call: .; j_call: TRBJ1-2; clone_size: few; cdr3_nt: TGTGCCAGTAGTTCAGGTGGCTACACCTTC; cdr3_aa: CASSSGGYTF
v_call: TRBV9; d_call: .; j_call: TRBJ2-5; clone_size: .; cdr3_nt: TGTGCCAGCAGCGTAGATGGGGGCCAGTACCAAGAGACCCAGTACTTC; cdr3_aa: CASSVDGGQYQETQYF
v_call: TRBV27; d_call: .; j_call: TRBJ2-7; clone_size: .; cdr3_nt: TGTGCCAGCAGTTTATCCCTCTCGACGGGTACCTACGAGCAGTACTTC; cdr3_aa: CASSLSLSTGTYEQYF
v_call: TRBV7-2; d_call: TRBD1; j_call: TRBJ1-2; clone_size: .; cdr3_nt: TGTGCCAGCAGCTCCCGGGACAGGGGGGCTAACTATGGCTACACCTTC; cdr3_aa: CASSSRDRGANYGYTF